This T cell receptor beta chain was identified during a study of blood T cell repertoires in COVID-19. The overall study: Both acute and convalescent COVID-19 samples were obtained from the United States, Italy and Spain.

The data were produced by immunoSEQ multiplex PCR, yet TCRdb's version contains in-frame clones alone and is incomplete. The sample yields some 270,000 clones, about 89% seen once. This CDR3 has 15 amino acids. Trimming took 7 bases from V and 2 from J; bases not matched to a gene: 8. Germline CDR1 MNHEY, CDR2 SVGAGI. Sequenced input: peripheral blood. The TCR originated in a man under 40 with acute or convalescent COVID-19. The V call is TRBV6-5, the J call TRBJ2-3, with 8 bases aligning to TRBD1. CDR3 sequence reads: CASTDRGFFTDTQYF. The CDR3 coding sequence is TGTGCCAGCACCGACAGGGGCTTTTTCACAGATACGCAGTATTTT.